This T cell receptor beta chain was captured in a study of blood T cell repertoires in COVID-19. TCRdb keeps only in-frame clones here, not all; method: immunoSEQ multiplex PCR. Counted here are some 95,000 clones, about 80% occurring once; the ten biggest clones make up roughly a quarter. Germline V lookup: CDR1 SGHVS, CDR2 FQNEAQ. The V end was cut by 5 bases, the J end by 0 bases, with 13 bases between. The CDR3 loop spans 15 amino acids. This receptor was obtained from an older man with acute or convalescent COVID-19. Input material: peripheral blood. The chain combines TRBV7-8 with TRBJ2-5; perhaps TRBD2 as D (6 bases). This CDR3 reads CASSLTWTNQETQYF. The CDR3 bases are TGTGCCAGCAGCCTAACATGGACTAACCAAGAGACCCAGTACTTC. The complete variable domain, with remaining parts taken from reference TRBV7-8 and TRBJ2-5, reads GAGVSQSPRYKVAKRGQDVALRCDPISGHVSLFWYQQALGQGPEFLTYFQNEAQLDKSGLPSDRFFAERPEGSVSTLKIQRTQQEDSAVYLCASSLTWTNQETQYFGPGTRLLVL.